Listed below are T cell receptor beta chains from one sample, sequenced in a study of cytomegalovirus exposure and HLA in healthy donors. Profiled with immunoSEQ multiplex PCR; TCRdb holds only in-frame clones, not every one. In all, the sample yields roughly 75,000 clones. The sample was PBMCs. Receptors originate from a man aged 40-49 years in good health and CMV-seronegative. CDR3s include the opening cysteine and the closing phenylalanine or tryptophan. The D gene is left open where the match is weak.

d_gene	v_gene	j_gene	CDR3nt	CDR3aa
-	TRBV19	TRBJ1-5	TGTGCCAGTAGTATCGGACTTGGTAATCAGCCCCAGCATTTT	CASSIGLGNQPQHF
TRBD1	TRBV29-1	TRBJ2-7	TGCAGCGTGAAGACAGGGGGGTCCTACGAGCAGTACTTC	CSVKTGGSYEQYF
TRBD2	TRBV7-9	TRBJ2-1	TGTGCCAGCCGCTGGAGGGGGGCTAGCGGGAGGTTGGTCATCGATGAGCAGTTCTTC	CASRWRGASGRLVIDEQFF
-	TRBV21-1	TRBJ2-7	TGTGCCAGCAGCAAATCCGGACAGGTTAGCTACGAGCAGTACTTC	CASSKSGQVSYEQYF
TRBD1	TRBV14	TRBJ1-1	TGTGCCAGCAGCCGCTTGGGACAGGGGAACACTGAAGCTTTCTTT	CASSRLGQGNTEAFF
-	TRBV19	TRBJ1-5	TGTGCCAGTAGTATAACACAAAAACAGCCCCAGCATTTT	CASSITQKQPQHF
TRBD2	TRBV14	TRBJ2-1	TGTGCCAGCAGCCGTATCACGGGACTAGCGGGAGTATTTAATGAGCAGTTCTTC	CASSRITGLAGVFNEQFF
-	TRBV27	TRBJ2-1	TGTGCCAGCAGTCTACCACCCAAGTGGAGCTACAATGAGCAGTTCTTC	CASSLPPKWSYNEQFF
-	TRBV5-4	TRBJ2-3	TGTGCCAGCAGCCGGGACTTTTCTAGCACAGATACGCAGTATTTT	CASSRDFSSTDTQYF
TRBD1	TRBV29-1	TRBJ1-1	TGCAGCGTTCTCGAGGGGGCATGGACTGAAGCTTTCTTT	CSVLEGAWTEAFF
TRBD1	TRBV4-1	TRBJ1-2	TGCGCCAGCAGTTGGGACAGGGATTTTGGCTACACCTTC	CASSWDRDFGYTF
TRBD2	TRBV6-6	TRBJ2-5	TGTGCCAGCAGTTCTAGCGGGGGGGCCGCAAAGACCCAGCACTTC	CASSSSGGAAKTQHF
TRBD2	TRBV7-8	TRBJ2-1	TGTGCCAGCAGCTTAGGTGGGGAGGGGCTAGCGGAGTTCTTC	CASSLGGEGLAEFF
-	TRBV11-2	TRBJ2-2	TGTGCCAGCACCTTGGGAAGGGAGACCGGGGAGCTGTTTTTT	CASTLGRETGELFF
TRBD2	TRBV19	TRBJ2-3	TGTGCCAGTAGTGTAGGGGAGGGCCCAGATACGCAGTATTTT	CASSVGEGPDTQYF
-	TRBV6-5	TRBJ1-1	TGTGCCAGCAGTTACTCGCAGGTGAACACTGAAGCTTTCTTT	CASSYSQVNTEAFF
-	TRBV10-1	TRBJ2-1	TGCGCCAGCTCAAGGGACTTCTACAATGAGCAGTTCTTC	CASSRDFYNEQFF
-	TRBV4-1	TRBJ1-3	TGCGCCAGCAGCCAGGTCCGGGTGGGAAACACCATATATTTT	CASSQVRVGNTIYF
TRBD2	TRBV7-6	TRBJ2-3	TGTGCCAGCAGCTTAGGAAGCGGGGGCCCTGATACGCAGTATTTT	CASSLGSGGPDTQYF
TRBD1	TRBV19	TRBJ1-1	TGTGCCAGTAGTACCTATCCCGGGACAGGTCTATTTATAACTTCGAACACTGAAGCTTTCTTT	CASSTYPGTGLFITSNTEAFF
-	TRBV7-2	TRBJ2-7	TGTGCCAGCAGCTACCTAAGAAGCGAGCAGTACTTC	CASSYLRSEQYF
TRBD2	TRBV27	TRBJ2-1	TGTGCCAGCAGTCCCATGGGGACTACCTACAATGAGCAGTTCTTC	CASSPMGTTYNEQFF
-	TRBV5-4	TRBJ2-5	TGTGCCAGCAGCTTGGAAACCGGGACACGACAAGAGACCCAGTACTTC	CASSLETGTRQETQYF
TRBD2	TRBV9	TRBJ2-7	TGTGCCAGCAGCGGGGGGCTAGCGGGAGCGACGAGCTCCTACGAGCAGTACTTC	CASSGGLAGATSSYEQYF
TRBD1	TRBV9	TRBJ1-4	TGTGCCAGCAGCGGCAGGGGGCTGGAGGAAAAACTGTTTTTT	CASSGRGLEEKLFF
-	TRBV19	TRBJ1-2	TGTGCCAGTAGTAGAGATCGGGGCTACACCTTC	CASSRDRGYTF
TRBD1	TRBV11-2	TRBJ2-7	TGTGCCAGCAGCTTAGCCCCACAGGGGACGAGCGAGCAGTACTTC	CASSLAPQGTSEQYF
TRBD1	TRBV7-2	TRBJ1-4	TGTGCCATCGGGACAGGTGATGAAAAACTGTTTTTT	CAIGTGDEKLFF
-	TRBV6-4	TRBJ2-5	TGTGCCAGCAGCCAAGACCGGGGAGATACCCAGTACTTC	CASSQDRGDTQYF
TRBD1	TRBV7-2	TRBJ2-7	TGTGCCAGCAGCTTAGGGGTGACGACAGGGGACTACGAGCAGTACTTC	CASSLGVTTGDYEQYF
-	TRBV13	TRBJ1-6	TGTGCCAGCAGCTTAGCGCAGGGTATGGGTAATTCACCCCTCCACTTT	CASSLAQGMGNSPLHF
-	TRBV5-4	TRBJ2-7	TGTGCCAGCAGCTTGGTGGCGGGTGAGCAGTACTTC	CASSLVAGEQYF
TRBD1	TRBV7-7	TRBJ2-1	TGTGCCAGCAGCATCCGACAGGGCTGGGAGCAGTTCTTC	CASSIRQGWEQFF
-	TRBV7-6	TRBJ2-5	TGTGCCAGCAGCTTTGAGAGCGGTGGGGAGACCCAGTACTTC	CASSFESGGETQYF
TRBD2	TRBV6-1	TRBJ2-7	TGTGCCAGCAGTGCTCGCAGAGGCGGCGCGACTAGCGACTACGAGCAGTACTTC	CASSARRGGATSDYEQYF
TRBD2	TRBV7-2	TRBJ2-1	TGTGCCAGCAGCTCAGCGGACGGGCGTATGGGACTAGCTGGCAATGAGCAGTTCTTC	CASSSADGRMGLAGNEQFF
-	TRBV9	TRBJ1-5	TGTGCCAGCAGCGTAGGAACAGGGAGTAGCAATCAGCCCCAGCATTTT	CASSVGTGSSNQPQHF
-	TRBV9	TRBJ1-2	TGTGCCAGCAGCGTAGGAATTGGGCAGGGATATGGCTACACCTTC	CASSVGIGQGYGYTF
-	TRBV6-4	TRBJ1-1	TGTGCCAGGAACGGGAGTATCCCTCCGGGAGCTTTCTTT	CARNGSIPPGAFF
-	TRBV18	TRBJ2-7	TGTGCCAGCTCAACGGCCTACGAGCAGTACTTC	CASSTAYEQYF
TRBD2	TRBV6-5	TRBJ2-1	TGTGCCAGCAGTTACTCGACTAGCGGGACGCACAATGAGCAGTTCTTC	CASSYSTSGTHNEQFF
TRBD1	TRBV18	TRBJ2-1	TGTGCCAGCTCTCTGGACAGGGGATACAATGAGCAGTTCTTC	CASSLDRGYNEQFF
TRBD1	TRBV29-1	TRBJ1-1	TGCCGGACAGGGTCGGGGGAAAACACTGAAGCTTTCTTT	CRTGSGENTEAFF
TRBD1	TRBV28	TRBJ2-2	TGTGCCAGCAGAGGGGGCTCGGTTTCGTCCGGGGAGCTGTTTTTT	CASRGGSVSSGELFF
-	TRBV18	TRBJ2-7	TGTGCCAGCTCACCCAGGCAGGGCTCCTACGAGCAGTACTTC	CASSPRQGSYEQYF
TRBD2	TRBV10-1	TRBJ2-3	TGCGCCAGCAGTGCTAGCGGGTCCACAGATACGCAGTATTTT	CASSASGSTDTQYF
-	TRBV29-1	TRBJ2-3	TGCAGCGCCCTACTAGGGGGAGCAGATACGCAGTATTTT	CSALLGGADTQYF
TRBD1	TRBV19	TRBJ1-5	TGTGCCAGTAGTTCGACAGGGGGGAATCAGCCCCAGCATTTT	CASSSTGGNQPQHF
TRBD2	TRBV6-6	TRBJ2-6	TGTGCCAGCGAGACTAGCGGGTCTGGGGCCAACGTCCTGACTTTC	CASETSGSGANVLTF
-	TRBV2	TRBJ1-1	TGTGCCAGCAGTAGATCTGTCGGGACTGAAGCTTTCTTT	CASSRSVGTEAFF
TRBD1	TRBV30	TRBJ1-2	TGTGCCTGGAAAGGACAGGGAGTAGGATATGGCTACACCTTC	CAWKGQGVGYGYTF
-	TRBV11-2	TRBJ1-3	TGTGCCAGCAGCCAGGACTCCGGGGGAGTGACTGGAAACACCATATATTTT	CASSQDSGGVTGNTIYF
TRBD1	TRBV5-6	TRBJ2-1	TGTGCCAGCAGCTTTTCCCACAGACAGGGGATCTACAATGAGCAGTTCTTC	CASSFSHRQGIYNEQFF